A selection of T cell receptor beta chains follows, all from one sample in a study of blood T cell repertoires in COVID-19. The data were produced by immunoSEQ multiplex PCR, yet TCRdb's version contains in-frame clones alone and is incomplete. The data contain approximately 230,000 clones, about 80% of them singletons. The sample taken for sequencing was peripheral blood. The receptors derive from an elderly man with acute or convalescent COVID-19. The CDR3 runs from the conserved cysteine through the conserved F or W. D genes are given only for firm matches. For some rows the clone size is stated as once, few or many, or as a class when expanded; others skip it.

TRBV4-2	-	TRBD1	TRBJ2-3	CASSQEGTGYEDTQYF	TGTGCCAGCAGCCAAGAGGGGACAGGCTATGAAGATACGCAGTATTTT
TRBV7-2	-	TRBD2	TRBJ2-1	CASSVLAGGWEEQFF	TGTGCCAGCAGCGTCCTAGCGGGAGGCTGGGAAGAGCAGTTCTTC
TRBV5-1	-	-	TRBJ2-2	CASHRENTGELFF	TGCGCCAGCCACAGGGAGAACACCGGGGAGCTGTTTTTT
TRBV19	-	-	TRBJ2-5	CASSRRGGETQYF	TGTGCCAGTAGTCGTCGGGGAGGAGAGACCCAGTACTTC
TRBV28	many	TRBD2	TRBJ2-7	CASSLSGGYEQYF	TGTGCCAGCAGTTTATCCGGGGGGTACGAGCAGTACTTC
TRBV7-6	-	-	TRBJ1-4	CASSRRGDSREKLFF	TGTGCCAGCAGCCGACGCGGGGACTCCCGGGAAAAACTGTTTTTT
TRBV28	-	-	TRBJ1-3	CASSLRGTGNTIYF	TGTGCCAGCAGTTTACGGGGAACTGGAAACACCATATATTTT
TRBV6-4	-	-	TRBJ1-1	CASSVHKNTEAFF	TGTGCCAGCAGTGTTCACAAGAACACTGAAGCTTTCTTT
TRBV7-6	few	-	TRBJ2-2	CASSFGIGPPSRLMGTGELFF	TGTGCCAGCAGCTTCGGGATCGGTCCGCCTAGCCGGTTAATGGGCACCGGGGAGCTGTTTTTT
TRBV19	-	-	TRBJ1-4	CASSIGQLQNEKLFF	TGTGCCAGTAGTATAGGACAGCTTCAAAATGAAAAACTGTTTTTT
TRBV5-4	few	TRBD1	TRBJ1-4	CASSYRTGMANEKLFF	TGTGCCAGCAGCTACCGGACAGGGATGGCTAATGAAAAACTGTTTTTT
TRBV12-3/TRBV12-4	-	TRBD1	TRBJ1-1	CASREQGDTEAFF	TGTGCCAGCAGGGAACAGGGGGACACTGAAGCTTTCTTT
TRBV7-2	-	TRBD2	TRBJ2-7	CASRKAGGALQQYF	TGTGCCAGCAGAAAAGCGGGAGGAGCTCTTCAGCAGTACTTC
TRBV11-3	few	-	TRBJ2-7	CASSPGPSFYEQYF	TGTGCCAGCAGCCCAGGGCCCTCATTCTACGAGCAGTACTTC
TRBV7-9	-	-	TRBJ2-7	CASSSGQPYEQYF	TGTGCCAGCAGCTCCGGACAGCCCTACGAGCAGTACTTC
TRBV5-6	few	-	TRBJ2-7	CASSLWGGGYEQYF	TGTGCCAGCAGCTTGTGGGGCGGCGGCTACGAGCAGTACTTC
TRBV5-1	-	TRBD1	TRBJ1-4	CASSRQGTTNEKLFF	TGCGCCAGCAGCCGACAGGGGACGACTAATGAAAAACTGTTTTTT
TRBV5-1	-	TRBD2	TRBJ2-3	CASSGTGLALYYF	TGCGCCAGCAGCGGAACGGGACTAGCGCTATATTATTTT
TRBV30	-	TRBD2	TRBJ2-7	CAWTPTSGSYEQYF	TGTGCCTGGACCCCGACTAGCGGCTCCTACGAGCAGTACTTC
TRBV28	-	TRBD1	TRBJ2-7	CASTTGTPYEQYF	TGTGCCAGTACGACAGGGACACCCTACGAGCAGTACTTC
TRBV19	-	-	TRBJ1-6	CASSTGGYNSPLHF	TGTGCCAGTAGTACGGGGGGCTATAATTCACCCCTCCACTTT
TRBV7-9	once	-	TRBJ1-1	CASRHSGGGTTEAFF	TGTGCCAGCAGGCACTCGGGGGGAGGGACCACTGAAGCTTTCTTT
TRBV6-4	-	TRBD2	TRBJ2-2	CASSDSTSGATGELFF	TGTGCCAGCAGTGACTCGACTAGCGGGGCAACCGGGGAGCTGTTTTTT
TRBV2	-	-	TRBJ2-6	CASSSQQGLLVSGANVLTF	TGTGCCAGCAGTTCCCAACAGGGACTACTGGTCTCTGGGGCCAACGTCCTGACTTTC
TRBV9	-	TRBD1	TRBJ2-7	CASSVGGQGGLYEQYF	TGTGCCAGCAGCGTAGGGGGACAGGGTGGGTTATACGAGCAGTACTTC
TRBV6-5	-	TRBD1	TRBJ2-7	CASRDGQGAREQYF	TGTGCCAGCAGGGACGGACAGGGGGCGCGAGAGCAGTACTTC
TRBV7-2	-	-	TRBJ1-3	CASRGGGTGNTIYF	TGTGCCAGCCGAGGAGGAGGGACTGGAAACACCATATATTTT
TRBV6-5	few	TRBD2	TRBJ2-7	CASSYASSGSTYEQYF	TGTGCCAGCAGTTACGCCTCTAGCGGGAGCACCTACGAGCAGTACTTC
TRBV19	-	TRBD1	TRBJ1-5	CASSREGQGSQPQHF	TGTGCCAGTAGTAGGGAGGGACAGGGTAGTCAGCCCCAGCATTTT
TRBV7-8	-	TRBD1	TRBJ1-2	CASSPRQGAGYGYTF	TGTGCCAGCAGCCCTCGACAGGGGGCAGGGTATGGCTACACCTTC
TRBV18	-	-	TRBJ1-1	CASSLSWGGTEAFF	TGTGCCAGCTCACTCTCGTGGGGCGGCACTGAAGCTTTCTTT
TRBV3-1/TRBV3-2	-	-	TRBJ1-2	CASSRVGRTKANYGYTF	TGTGCCAGCAGCCGCGTAGGGAGGACTAAAGCTAACTATGGCTACACCTTC
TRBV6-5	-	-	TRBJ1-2	CASSYSIGRYTF	TGTGCCAGCAGTTACTCGATTGGCCGCTACACCTTC
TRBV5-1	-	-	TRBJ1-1	CASSLASGRLNTEAFF	TGCGCCAGCAGCTTGGCCAGCGGGAGGTTGAACACTGAAGCTTTCTTT
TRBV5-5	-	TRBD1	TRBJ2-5	CASSLTGVRETQYF	TGTGCCAGCAGCTTAACAGGGGTGAGGGAGACCCAGTACTTC
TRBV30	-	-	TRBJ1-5	CAWTGGGRQPQHF	TGTGCCTGGACGGGTGGAGGGCGTCAGCCCCAGCATTTT
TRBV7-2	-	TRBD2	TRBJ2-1	CASSPGTSGSLTYNEQFF	TGTGCCAGCAGCCCCGGGACTAGCGGGAGTCTAACCTACAATGAGCAGTTCTTC
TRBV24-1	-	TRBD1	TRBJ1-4	CATSAGGAGVEKLFF	TGTGCCACCAGCGCAGGGGGCGCCGGAGTCGAAAAACTGTTTTTT
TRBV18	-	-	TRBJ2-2	CASSPSKLNTGELFF	TGTGCCAGCTCACCTTCGAAGCTGAACACCGGGGAGCTGTTTTTT
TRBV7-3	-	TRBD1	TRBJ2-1	CASSPRTGSSYNEQFF	TGTGCCAGCAGCCCCAGGACAGGGAGCTCCTACAATGAGCAGTTCTTC
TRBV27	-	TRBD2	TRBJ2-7	CASSFSAGGSYEQYF	TGTGCCAGCAGTTTTTCCGCGGGGGGGTCCTACGAGCAGTACTTC
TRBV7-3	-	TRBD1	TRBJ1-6	CASSLHRGSSPLHF	TGTGCCAGCAGCTTACACAGGGGGAGTTCACCCCTCCACTTT
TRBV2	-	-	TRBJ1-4	CASIGEALNEKLFF	TGTGCCAGCATCGGGGAGGCACTTAATGAAAAACTGTTTTTT
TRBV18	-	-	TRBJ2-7	CASSPNSYEQYF	TGTGCCAGCTCTCCCAACTCCTACGAGCAGTACTTC
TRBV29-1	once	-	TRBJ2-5	CSASSRGYQETQYF	TGCAGCGCATCATCCCGGGGTTACCAAGAGACCCAGTACTTC
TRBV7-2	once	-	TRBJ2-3	CASSFGGTDTQYF	TGTGCCAGCAGCTTCGGGGGCACAGATACGCAGTATTTT
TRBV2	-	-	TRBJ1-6	CASSEASVYNSPLHF	TGTGCCAGCAGTGAAGCGTCAGTCTATAATTCACCCCTCCACTTT
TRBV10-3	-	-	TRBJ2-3	CAISGRTDTQYF	TGTGCCATCAGTGGGCGCACAGATACGCAGTATTTT
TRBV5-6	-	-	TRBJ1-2	CASSLSLVFGDDGYTF	TGTGCCAGCAGCTTGTCTCTGGTGTTCGGGGATGATGGCTACACCTTC
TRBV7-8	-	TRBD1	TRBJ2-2	CASSFFGQGTGELFF	TGTGCCAGCAGCTTCTTCGGACAGGGGACCGGGGAGCTGTTTTTT
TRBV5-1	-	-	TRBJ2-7	CASSRDSYYEQYF	TGCGCCAGCAGCCGGGACTCCTACTACGAGCAGTACTTC
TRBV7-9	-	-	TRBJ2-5	CASSLAGGDETQYF	TGTGCCAGCAGCTTAGCGGGAGGTGATGAGACCCAGTACTTC
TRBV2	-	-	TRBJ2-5	CASIIQGRETQYF	TGTGCCAGCATAATACAGGGCAGAGAGACCCAGTACTTC
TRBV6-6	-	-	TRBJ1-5	CASSYQNQPQHF	TGTGCCAGCAGTTACCAGAATCAGCCCCAGCATTTT